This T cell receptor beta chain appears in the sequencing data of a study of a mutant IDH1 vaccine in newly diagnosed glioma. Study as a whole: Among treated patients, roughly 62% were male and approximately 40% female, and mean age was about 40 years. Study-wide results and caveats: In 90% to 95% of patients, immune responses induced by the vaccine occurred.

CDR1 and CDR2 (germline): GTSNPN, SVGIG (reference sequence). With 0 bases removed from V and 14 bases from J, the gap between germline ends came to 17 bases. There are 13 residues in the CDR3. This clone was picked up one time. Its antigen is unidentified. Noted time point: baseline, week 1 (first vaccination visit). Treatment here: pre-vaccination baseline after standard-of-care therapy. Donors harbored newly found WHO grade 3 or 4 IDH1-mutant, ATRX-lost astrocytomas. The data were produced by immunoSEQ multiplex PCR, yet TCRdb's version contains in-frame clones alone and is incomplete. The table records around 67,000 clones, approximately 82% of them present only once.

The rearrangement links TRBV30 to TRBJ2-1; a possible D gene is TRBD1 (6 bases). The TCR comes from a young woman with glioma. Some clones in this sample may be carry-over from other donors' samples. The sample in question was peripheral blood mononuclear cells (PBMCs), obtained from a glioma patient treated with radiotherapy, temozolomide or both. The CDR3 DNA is TGTGCCTGGAGTGTACAGGACGGCCCAGGGGAGTTCTTC. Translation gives CAWSVQDGPGEFF. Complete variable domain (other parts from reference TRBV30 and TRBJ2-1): SQTIHQWPATLVQPVGSPLSLECTVEGTSNPNLYWYRQAAGRGLQLLFYSVGIGQISSEVPQNLSASRPQDRQFILSSKKLLLSDSGFYLCAWSVQDGPGEFFGPGTRLTVL.